These T cell receptor beta chains were read from a single sample in a study of CD8 T cells in Susac syndrome. MiXCR was run by TCRdb on the immunoSEQ multiplex PCR reads, yielding one entry per CDR3 protein. The sample has some 160,000 distinct CDR3 sequences; roughly 94% are singletons. Sequencing was done on a sample of CD4+ T cells from PBMCs. These receptors came from a human donor in good health. Both conserved end residues are part of each CDR3. The D gene is left open where the match is weak. Clone size is not always given. Where it is, it says once, few, many or a class for expanded clones.

abundance	d_gene	v_gene	j_gene	CDR3nt	CDR3aa
NA	TRBD1	TRBV12-3/TRBV12-4	TRBJ1-4	TGTGCCAGCAGTTTCGGACAGGGGGCCGCTAATGAAAAACTGTTTTTT	CASSFGQGAANEKLFF
NA	NA	TRBV7-3	TRBJ2-3	TGTGCCAGCAGCTGGGGACTGCTCACAGATACGCAGTATTTT	CASSWGLLTDTQYF
NA	NA	TRBV9	TRBJ1-1	TGTGCCAGCAGCCCGGAGGCAGGGTCGAGCACTGAAGCTTTCTTT	CASSPEAGSSTEAFF
NA	NA	TRBV24-1	TRBJ2-1	TGTGCCACCAGTGATTTAACGGGCTCCTACAATGAGCAGTTCTTC	CATSDLTGSYNEQFF
NA	TRBD2	TRBV5-1	TRBJ2-7	TGCGCCAGCAGCTCAACCCTGGGAGGGGACGAGCAGTACTTC	CASSSTLGGDEQYF
NA	NA	TRBV3-1	TRBJ2-7	TGTGCCAGCAGCCAAGATTGGGCTAGCGCATCCTACGAGCAGTACTTC	CASSQDWASASYEQYF
NA	NA	TRBV2	TRBJ2-3	TGTGCCAGCAGACAGCCGGGATCTAGCACAGATACGCAGTATTTT	CASRQPGSSTDTQYF
NA	NA	TRBV28	TRBJ1-4	TGTGCCAGCAGTTTAGGCAGGGATTTCGAAAAACTGTTTTTT	CASSLGRDFEKLFF
few	NA	TRBV12-3/TRBV12-4	TRBJ2-5	TGTGCCAGCAGTTTGGATCCCCAAGAGACCCAGTACTTC	CASSLDPQETQYF
NA	TRBD1	TRBV18	TRBJ2-1	TGTGCCAGCTCACCAGGACAGGGGGCGTACAATGAGCAGTTCTTC	CASSPGQGAYNEQFF
NA	TRBD2	TRBV29-1	TRBJ2-3	TGCAGCGTTGACGGGAGGGCCACAGATACGCAGTATTTT	CSVDGRATDTQYF
NA	TRBD2	TRBV2	TRBJ2-5	TGTGCCAGCAGTCTCCTAGCGGGGGGGCGGGGGACCCAGTACTTC	CASSLLAGGRGTQYF
NA	TRBD1	TRBV7-6	TRBJ1-6	TGTGCCAGCAGCTCCGGGACAGGGGTATCACCCCTCCACTTT	CASSSGTGVSPLHF
NA	NA	TRBV4-3	TRBJ2-7	TGCGCCAGCAGCCGCTCCGGGGGGCCTTCCTCCTACGAGCAGTACTTC	CASSRSGGPSSYEQYF
NA	NA	TRBV7-9	TRBJ1-2	TGTGCCAGCACCCCCGATAGCGCATATGGCTACACCTTC	CASTPDSAYGYTF
NA	TRBD1	TRBV2	TRBJ1-4	TGTGCCAGCAGTCGGACAGGAGATGAAAAACTGTTTTTT	CASSRTGDEKLFF
NA	NA	TRBV29-1	TRBJ2-3	TGCAGCGCCCCGGGGTCTAGCACAGATACGCAGTATTTT	CSAPGSSTDTQYF
NA	NA	TRBV20-1	TRBJ2-5	TGCAGTGCTAGAGATCCGAAGTCTCATGGGGAGACCCAGTACTTC	CSARDPKSHGETQYF
once	TRBD2	TRBV6-1	TRBJ2-1	TGTGCCAGCAGTGAAATGTCAATTGGCGGGAGTCGGTTCTTC	CASSEMSIGGSRFF
NA	NA	TRBV20-1	TRBJ1-2	TGCAGTGCTAGATCGGCAGGATATGGCTACACCTTC	CSARSAGYGYTF
NA	TRBD1	TRBV20-1	TRBJ1-2	TGCAGTGCTAGCCAACAGGGGGCGATTGAAAATGGCTACACCTTC	CSASQQGAIENGYTF
NA	TRBD1	TRBV24-1	TRBJ2-5	TGTGCCACCAGTGATCCTACAGGGGCGGGAGAGACCCAGTACTTC	CATSDPTGAGETQYF
once	TRBD1	TRBV27	TRBJ2-5	TGTGCCAGCAGTCCCTCGGGGACAGAAGAGACCCAGTACTTC	CASSPSGTEETQYF
NA	TRBD1	TRBV10-3	TRBJ1-2	TGTGCCATCAGTGGGGACAGAACCCTTGGCGACTATGGCTACACCTTC	CAISGDRTLGDYGYTF
NA	NA	TRBV28	TRBJ2-7	TGTGCCAGCAGGGTCGGACAGATCAACGAGCAGTACTTC	CASRVGQINEQYF
NA	TRBD2	TRBV12-3/TRBV12-4	TRBJ2-5	TGTGCCAGCAGTGCTGGCGGGAGGATGGGAGAGACCCAGTACTTC	CASSAGGRMGETQYF
NA	TRBD2	TRBV9	TRBJ2-2	TGTGCCAGCAGCGTATCCGGGGGGGTCACCGGGGAGCTGTTTTTT	CASSVSGGVTGELFF
NA	NA	TRBV5-6	TRBJ1-1	TGTGCCAGCACGCCGTCGGGGTTTTCGAACACTGAAGCTTTCTTT	CASTPSGFSNTEAFF
NA	NA	TRBV28	TRBJ2-6	TGTGCCAGCAGCGTACAGACCTCTGGGGCCAACGTCCTGACTTTC	CASSVQTSGANVLTF
NA	NA	TRBV12-3/TRBV12-4	TRBJ1-5	TGTGCCAGCAGTTTAGGTCAGCCCCAGCATTTT	CASSLGQPQHF
NA	TRBD1	TRBV29-1	TRBJ1-1	TGCAGCGTTGAAGATTTTCAAGGGGGCGAAGCTTTCTTT	CSVEDFQGGEAFF
NA	TRBD2	TRBV9	TRBJ2-1	TGTGCCAGCAGCGTAGAGGGTTGGGCGGGAGGCAATGAGCAGTTCTTC	CASSVEGWAGGNEQFF